This T cell receptor (beta chain) comes out of a study of T cell responses to AZD1222 COVID-19 vaccine. Study details: Second doses at about 4 or about 12 weeks were pooled. Study-wide results and caveats: Baseline seropositives among AZD1222 recipients totaled only 5 or 6. Spike regions recognized by vaccine-associated CD4 TCRs spanned the protein, led by 160-218 and 743-854. There were mostly white British donors and more females than males, and clonal diversity was possibly underestimated.

Regarding this clone: No antigen is known for it.

The method was immunoSEQ multiplex PCR; TCRdb's version includes in-frame clones alone and lacks a portion of them. The sample lists 95,000 to 100,000 clones; roughly nine tenths were seen once. The CDR3 totals 14 residues. CDR1 is SGHDT, CDR2 YYEEEE, per germline. J was trimmed by 6 bases and V by 1 base; bases with no gene match: 3. The chain is built from TRBV5-6 and TRBJ1-4, with 7 positions matching TRBD1. The sequence was obtained from an adult in good health. The specimen was peripheral blood, collected on day 0 of AZD1222 vaccination. The CDR3 region is CASSLWQGDEKLFF. CDR3 nucleotide sequence: TGTGCCAGCAGCTTGTGGCAGGGGGATGAAAAACTGTTTTTT. The whole variable domain, filled in from reference TRBV5-6 and TRBJ1-4, reads DAGVTQSPTHLIKTRGQQVTLRCSPKSGHDTVSWYQQALGQGPQFIFQYYEEEERQRGNFPDRFSGHQFPNYSSELNVNALLLGDSALYLCASSLWQGDEKLFFGSGTQLSVL.